Each of the 4 T cell receptor beta chains below was sequenced from the same sample in a study of beta chain features in type 1 diabetes. The investigators reverse transcribed all of the isolated RNA, so they sequenced expressed TCRB transcripts. The data were produced by immunoSEQ multiplex PCR, yet TCRdb's version contains in-frame clones alone and is incomplete. The table lists 300,000 to 450,000 clones, 10% to 15% of them singletons. Sequenced sample: naive CD4+ T cells from blood. Receptor source: a man between 18 and 29 years old in good health.

This clone came up a few times. The genes are TRBV4-2 and TRBJ2-7; D is perhaps TRBD1 (6 bases). V shed 3 bases and J shed 1 base, with 10 bases lying between them. In germline, CDR1 is LGHNA, CDR2 YNFKEQ. The CDR3 length is 14 residues. CDR3 in DNA: TGTGCCAGCAGCCACGACGACAGGTCCTACGAGCAGTACTTC. It specifies CASSHDDRSYEQYF.

This clone was counted a few times. This chain links TRBV5-1 with TRBJ2-1; 7 bases agree with TRBD2. With V trimmed by 1 base and J by 4 bases, 8 bases remained unmatched. Germline values: CDR1 SGHRS, CDR2 YFSETQ. CDR3 length: 16 amino acids. The CDR3 loop is CASSLRTGGFYNEQFF. For the CDR3, the DNA is TGCGCCAGCAGCTTGAGAACGGGGGGATTTTACAATGAGCAGTTCTTC.

The chain employs TRBV9 and TRBJ2-5, with a possible D match to TRBD1 (6 bases). Trimming took 2 bases from V and 5 from J, leaving 13 bases between them. Germline CDR1 reads SGDLS; CDR2 reads YYNGEE. This CDR3 contains 14 residues. CDR3 bases: TGTGCCAGCAGCGTCAGGGCCCAGGGGGAGACCCAGTACTTC. The encoded protein is CASSVRAQGETQYF.

This clone was observed at least ten times. The gene calls are TRBV30 and TRBJ2-1; D is uncertain. In germline, CDR1 is GTSNPN, CDR2 SVGIG (reference sequence). Between the trimmed V and J ends, which lost 0 bases and 6 bases, there was a span of 9 bases. The CDR3 covers 13 residues. CDR3 nucleotide sequence: TGTGCCTGGAGTGTAGGCGGTCCCAATGAGCAGTTCTTC. Its protein product is CAWSVGGPNEQFF.